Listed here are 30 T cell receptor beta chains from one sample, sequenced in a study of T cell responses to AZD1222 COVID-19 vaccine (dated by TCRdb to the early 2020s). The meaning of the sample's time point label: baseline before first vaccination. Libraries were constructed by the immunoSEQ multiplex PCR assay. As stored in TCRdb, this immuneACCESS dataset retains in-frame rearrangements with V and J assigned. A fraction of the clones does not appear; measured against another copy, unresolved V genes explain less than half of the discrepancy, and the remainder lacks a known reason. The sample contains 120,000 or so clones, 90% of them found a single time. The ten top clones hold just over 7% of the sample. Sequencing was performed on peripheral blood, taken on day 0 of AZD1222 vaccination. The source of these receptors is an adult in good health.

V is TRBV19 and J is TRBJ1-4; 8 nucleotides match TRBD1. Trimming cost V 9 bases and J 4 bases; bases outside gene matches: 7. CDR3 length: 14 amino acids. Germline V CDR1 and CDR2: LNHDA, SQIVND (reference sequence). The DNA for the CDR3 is TGTGCCAGCGGCCGGACAGGGCTTAATGAAAAACTGTTTTTT. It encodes CASGRTGLNEKLFF.

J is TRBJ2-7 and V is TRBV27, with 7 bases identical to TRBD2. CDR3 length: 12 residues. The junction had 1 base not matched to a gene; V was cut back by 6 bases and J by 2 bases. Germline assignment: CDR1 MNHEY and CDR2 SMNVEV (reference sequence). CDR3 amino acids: CASRGGAYEQYF. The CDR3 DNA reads TGTGCCAGCAGGGGGGGGGCCTACGAGCAGTACTTC.

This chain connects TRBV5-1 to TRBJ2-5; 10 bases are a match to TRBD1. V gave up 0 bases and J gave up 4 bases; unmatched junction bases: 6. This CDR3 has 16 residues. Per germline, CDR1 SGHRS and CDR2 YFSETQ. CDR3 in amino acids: CASSLGGQGEGETQYF. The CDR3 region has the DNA TGCGCCAGCAGCTTGGGAGGACAGGGGGAAGGAGAGACCCAGTACTTC.

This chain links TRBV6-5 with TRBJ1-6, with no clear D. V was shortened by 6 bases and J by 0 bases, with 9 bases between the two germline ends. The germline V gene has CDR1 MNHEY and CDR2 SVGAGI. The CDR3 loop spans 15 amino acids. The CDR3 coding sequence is TGTGCCAGCAGCGCTGAGAGCTCCTATAATTCACCCCTCCACTTT. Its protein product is CASSAESSYNSPLHF.

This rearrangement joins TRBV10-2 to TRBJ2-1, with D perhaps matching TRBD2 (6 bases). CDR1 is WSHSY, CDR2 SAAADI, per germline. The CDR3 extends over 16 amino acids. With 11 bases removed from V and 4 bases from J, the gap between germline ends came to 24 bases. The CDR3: CAASPIWSGGYNEQFF. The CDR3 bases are TGCGCCGCCTCGCCTATCTGGAGCGGAGGGTACAATGAGCAGTTCTTC.

In nucleotides, the CDR3 is TGTGCCAGCAGCTGGTACAGGGGCCGCGAGCAGTACTTC. As protein: CASSWYRGREQYF. V usage is TRBV5-8 and J usage is TRBJ2-7; 7 bases agree with TRBD1. V was clipped by 3 bases and J by 6 bases; unmatched bases: 6. This CDR3 spans 13 amino acids. The V gene's germline CDR1 is SGHTS and CDR2 YDEGEE.

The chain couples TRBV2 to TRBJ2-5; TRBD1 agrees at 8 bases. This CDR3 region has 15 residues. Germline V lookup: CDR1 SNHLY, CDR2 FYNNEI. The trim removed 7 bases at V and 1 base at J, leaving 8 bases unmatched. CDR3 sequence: CASTTEQGVQETQYF. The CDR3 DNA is TGTGCCAGCACTACGGAACAGGGGGTCCAAGAGACCCAGTACTTC.

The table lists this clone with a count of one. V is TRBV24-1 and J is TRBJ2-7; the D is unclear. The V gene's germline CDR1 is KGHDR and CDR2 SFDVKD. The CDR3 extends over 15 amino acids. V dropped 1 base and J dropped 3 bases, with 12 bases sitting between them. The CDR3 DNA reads TGTGCCACCAGTGATTTACCAGCGACCTGCTACGAGCAGTACTTC. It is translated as CATSDLPATCYEQYF.

In DNA form, the CDR3 reads TGTGCCAGCAGTTTTCCCCTAGGAAATGAGCAGTTCTTC. It translates to CASSFPLGNEQFF. The gene calls are TRBV28 and TRBJ2-1; D is unresolved. The ends were cut back, 3 bases at V and 7 bases at J, with 10 bases in the middle. Germline CDR1 MDHEN, CDR2 SYDVKM. This CDR3 has 13 amino acids.

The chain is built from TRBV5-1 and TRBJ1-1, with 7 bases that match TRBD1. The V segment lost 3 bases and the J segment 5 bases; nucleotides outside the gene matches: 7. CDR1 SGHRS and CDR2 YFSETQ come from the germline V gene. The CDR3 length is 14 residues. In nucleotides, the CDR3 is TGCGCCAGCAGCTCCCCGTCAGGGGGGACTGAAGCTTTCTTT. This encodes CASSSPSGGTEAFF.

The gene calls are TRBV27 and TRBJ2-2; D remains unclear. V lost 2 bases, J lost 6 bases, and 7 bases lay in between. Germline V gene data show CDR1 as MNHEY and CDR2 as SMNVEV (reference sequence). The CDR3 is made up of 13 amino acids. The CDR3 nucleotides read TGTGCCAGCAGTTTACCAGTTCCCGGGGAGCTGTTTTTT. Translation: CASSLPVPGELFF.

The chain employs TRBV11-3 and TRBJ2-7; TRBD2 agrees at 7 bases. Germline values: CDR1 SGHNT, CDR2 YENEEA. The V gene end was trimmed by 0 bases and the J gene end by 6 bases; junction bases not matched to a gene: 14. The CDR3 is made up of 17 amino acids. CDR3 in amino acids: CASSLDAASGPLGEQYF. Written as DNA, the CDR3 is TGTGCCAGCAGCTTAGATGCTGCTAGCGGTCCCCTGGGCGAGCAGTACTTC.

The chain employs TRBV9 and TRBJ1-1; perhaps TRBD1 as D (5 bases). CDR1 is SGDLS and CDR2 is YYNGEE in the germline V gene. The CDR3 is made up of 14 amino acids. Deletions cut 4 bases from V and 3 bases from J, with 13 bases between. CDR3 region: CASSPQGADTEAFF. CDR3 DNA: TGTGCCAGCAGCCCGCAAGGGGCGGACACTGAAGCTTTCTTT.

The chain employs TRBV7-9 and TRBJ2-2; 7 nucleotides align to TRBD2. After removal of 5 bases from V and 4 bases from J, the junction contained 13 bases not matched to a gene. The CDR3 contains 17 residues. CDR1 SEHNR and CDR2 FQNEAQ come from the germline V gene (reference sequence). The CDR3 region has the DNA TGTGCCAGCAGCAAAAGGCTGGCGGGAGATAGCACCGGGGAGCTGTTTTTT. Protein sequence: CASSKRLAGDSTGELFF. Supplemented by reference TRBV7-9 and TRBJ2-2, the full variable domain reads DTGVSQNPRHKITKRGQNVTFRCDPISEHNRLYWYRQTLGQGPEFLTYFQNEAQLEKSRLLSDRFSAERPKGSFSTLEIQRTEQGDSAMYLCASSKRLAGDSTGELFFGEGSRLTVL.

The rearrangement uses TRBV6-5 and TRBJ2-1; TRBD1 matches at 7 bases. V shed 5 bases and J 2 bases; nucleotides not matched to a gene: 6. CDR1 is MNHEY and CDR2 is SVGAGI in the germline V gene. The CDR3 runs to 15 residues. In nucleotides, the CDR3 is TGTGCCAGCAGTCAGACAGGGAATACCTACAATGAGCAGTTCTTC. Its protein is CASSQTGNTYNEQFF.

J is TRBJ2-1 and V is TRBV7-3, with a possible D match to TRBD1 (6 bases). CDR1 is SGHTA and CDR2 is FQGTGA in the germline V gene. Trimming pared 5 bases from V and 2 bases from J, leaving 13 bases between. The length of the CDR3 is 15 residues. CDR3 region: CASSRPGATYNEQFF. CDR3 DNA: TGTGCCAGCAGCCGCCCAGGGGCCACCTACAATGAGCAGTTCTTC.

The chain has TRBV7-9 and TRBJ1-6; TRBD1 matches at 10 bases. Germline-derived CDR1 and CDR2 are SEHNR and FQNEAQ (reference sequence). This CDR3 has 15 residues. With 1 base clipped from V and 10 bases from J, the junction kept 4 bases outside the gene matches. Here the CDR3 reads CASSLGGQGGSPLHF. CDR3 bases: TGTGCCAGCAGCTTAGGAGGACAGGGGGGATCACCCCTCCACTTT. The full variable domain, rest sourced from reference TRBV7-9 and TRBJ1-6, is DTGVSQNPRHKITKRGQNVTFRCDPISEHNRLYWYRQTLGQGPEFLTYFQNEAQLEKSRLLSDRFSAERPKGSFSTLEIQRTEQGDSAMYLCASSLGGQGGSPLHFGNGTRLTVT.

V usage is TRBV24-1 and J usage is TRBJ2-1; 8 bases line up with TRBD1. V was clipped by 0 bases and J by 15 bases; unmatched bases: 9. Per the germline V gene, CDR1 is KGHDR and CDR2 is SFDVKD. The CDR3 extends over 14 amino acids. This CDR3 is CATSDLRGGQGLFF. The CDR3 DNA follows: TGTGCCACCAGTGATTTGAGGGGAGGACAGGGTCTGTTCTTC.

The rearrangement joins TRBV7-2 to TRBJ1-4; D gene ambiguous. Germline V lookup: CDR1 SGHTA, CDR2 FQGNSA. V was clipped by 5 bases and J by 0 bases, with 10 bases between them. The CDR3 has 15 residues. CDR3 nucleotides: TGTGCCAGCAGCCTAAACAGTGCAACTAATGAAAAACTGTTTTTT. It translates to CASSLNSATNEKLFF.

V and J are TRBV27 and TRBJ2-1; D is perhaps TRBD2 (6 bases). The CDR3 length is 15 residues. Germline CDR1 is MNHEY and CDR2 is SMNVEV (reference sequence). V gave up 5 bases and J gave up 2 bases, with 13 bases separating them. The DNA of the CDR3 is TGTGCCAGCAGTCCCAGCGGGCCTCCCTACAATGAGCAGTTCTTC. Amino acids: CASSPSGPPYNEQFF.

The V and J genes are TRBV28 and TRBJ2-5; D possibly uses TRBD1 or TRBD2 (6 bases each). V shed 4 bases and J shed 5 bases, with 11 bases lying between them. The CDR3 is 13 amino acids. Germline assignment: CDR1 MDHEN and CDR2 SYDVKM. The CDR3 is CASSSTGRETQYF. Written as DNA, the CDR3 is TGTGCCAGCAGTTCTACAGGGAGGGAGACCCAGTACTTC.

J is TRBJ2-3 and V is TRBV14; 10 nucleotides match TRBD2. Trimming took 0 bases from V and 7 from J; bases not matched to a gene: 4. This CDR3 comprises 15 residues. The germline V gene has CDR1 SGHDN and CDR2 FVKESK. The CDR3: CASSQERAGGNTQYF. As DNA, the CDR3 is TGTGCCAGCAGCCAAGAACGAGCGGGAGGGAATACGCAGTATTTT.

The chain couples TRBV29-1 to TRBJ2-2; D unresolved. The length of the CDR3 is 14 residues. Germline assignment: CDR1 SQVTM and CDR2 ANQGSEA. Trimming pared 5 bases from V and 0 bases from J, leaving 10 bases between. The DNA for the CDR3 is TGCAGCGTTTTACAGAATTCGAACACCGGGGAGCTGTTTTTT. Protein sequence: CSVLQNSNTGELFF.

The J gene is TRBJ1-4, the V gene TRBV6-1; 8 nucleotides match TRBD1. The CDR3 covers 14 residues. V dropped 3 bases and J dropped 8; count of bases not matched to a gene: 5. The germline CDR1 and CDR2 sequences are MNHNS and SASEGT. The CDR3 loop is CASSDRGREEKLFF. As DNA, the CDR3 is TGTGCCAGCAGTGACAGGGGGCGGGAGGAAAAACTGTTTTTT.

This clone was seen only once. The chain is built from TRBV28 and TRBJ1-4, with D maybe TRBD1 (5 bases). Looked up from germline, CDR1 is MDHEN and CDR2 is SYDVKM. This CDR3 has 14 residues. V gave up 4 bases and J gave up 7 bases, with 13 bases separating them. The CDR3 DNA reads TGTGCCAGCAGTTATGTGGGCAGGGTTGAAAAACTGTTTTTT. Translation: CASSYVGRVEKLFF.

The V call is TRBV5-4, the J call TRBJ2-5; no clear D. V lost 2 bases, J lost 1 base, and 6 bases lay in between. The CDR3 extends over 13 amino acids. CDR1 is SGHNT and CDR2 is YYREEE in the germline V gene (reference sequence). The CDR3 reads CASSFDVQETQYF. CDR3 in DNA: TGTGCCAGCAGCTTTGACGTCCAAGAGACCCAGTACTTC.

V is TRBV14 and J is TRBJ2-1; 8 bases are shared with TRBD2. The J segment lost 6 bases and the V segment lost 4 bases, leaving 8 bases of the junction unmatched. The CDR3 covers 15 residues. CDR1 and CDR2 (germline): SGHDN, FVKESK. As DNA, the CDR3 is TGTGCCAGCAGCCCCCGGACTAGCCGCCCCAATGAGCAGTTCTTC. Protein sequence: CASSPRTSRPNEQFF. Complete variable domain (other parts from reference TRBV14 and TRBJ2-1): EAGVTQFPSHSVIEKGQTVTLRCDPISGHDNLYWYRRVMGKEIKFLLHFVKESKQDESGMPNNRFLAERTGGTYSTLKVQPAELEDSGVYFCASSPRTSRPNEQFFGPGTRLTVL.

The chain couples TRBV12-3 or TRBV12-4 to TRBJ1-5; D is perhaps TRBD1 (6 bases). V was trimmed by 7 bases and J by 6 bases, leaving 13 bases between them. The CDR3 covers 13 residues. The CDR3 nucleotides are TGTGCCAGCACCTATCAGGGGAGTCAGCCCCAGCATTTT. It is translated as CASTYQGSQPQHF.

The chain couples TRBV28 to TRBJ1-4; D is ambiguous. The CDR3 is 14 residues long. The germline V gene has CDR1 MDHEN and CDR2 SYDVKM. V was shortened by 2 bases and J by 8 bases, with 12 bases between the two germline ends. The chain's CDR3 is CASSLRGFGEKLFF. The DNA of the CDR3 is TGTGCCAGCAGTTTAAGAGGGTTCGGGGAAAAACTGTTTTTT.

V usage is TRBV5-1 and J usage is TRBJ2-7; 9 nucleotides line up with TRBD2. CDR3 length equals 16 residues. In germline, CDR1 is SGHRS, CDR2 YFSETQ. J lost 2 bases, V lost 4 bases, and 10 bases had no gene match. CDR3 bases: TGCGCCAGCAGCCCGCCGGGCGGGAGGGATACCTACGAGCAGTACTTC. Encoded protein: CASSPPGGRDTYEQYF. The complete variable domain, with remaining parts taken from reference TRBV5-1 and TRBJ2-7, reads KAGVTQTPRYLIKTRGQQVTLSCSPISGHRSVSWYQQTPGQGLQFLFEYFSETQRNKGNFPGRFSGRQFSNSRSEMNVSTLELGDSALYLCASSPPGGRDTYEQYFGPGTRLTVT.